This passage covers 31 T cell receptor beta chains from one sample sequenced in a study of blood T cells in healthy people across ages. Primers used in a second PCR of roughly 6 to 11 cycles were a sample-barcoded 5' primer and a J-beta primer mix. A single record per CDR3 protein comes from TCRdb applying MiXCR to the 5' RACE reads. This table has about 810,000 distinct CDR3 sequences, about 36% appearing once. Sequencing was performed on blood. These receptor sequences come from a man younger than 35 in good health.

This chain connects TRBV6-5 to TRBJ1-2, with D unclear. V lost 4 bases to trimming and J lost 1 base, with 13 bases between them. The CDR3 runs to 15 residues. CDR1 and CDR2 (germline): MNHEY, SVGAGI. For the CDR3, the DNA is TGTGCCAGCAGTTCAGACACGAGTTATAACTATGGCTACACCTTC. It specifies CASSSDTSYNYGYTF.

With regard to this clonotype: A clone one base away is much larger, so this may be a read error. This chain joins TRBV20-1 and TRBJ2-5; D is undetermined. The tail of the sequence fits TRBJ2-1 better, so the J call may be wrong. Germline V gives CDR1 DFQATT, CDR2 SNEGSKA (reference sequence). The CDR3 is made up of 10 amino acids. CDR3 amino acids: CSATQETQFF. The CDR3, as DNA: TGCAGTGCCACCCAAGAGACCCAGTTCTTC.

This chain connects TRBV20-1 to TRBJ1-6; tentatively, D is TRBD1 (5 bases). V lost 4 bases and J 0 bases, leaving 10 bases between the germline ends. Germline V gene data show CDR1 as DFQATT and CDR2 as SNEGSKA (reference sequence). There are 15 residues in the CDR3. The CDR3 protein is CSATAGTSYNSPLHF. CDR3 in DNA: TGCAGTGCTACAGCCGGGACCTCCTATAATTCACCCCTCCACTTT.

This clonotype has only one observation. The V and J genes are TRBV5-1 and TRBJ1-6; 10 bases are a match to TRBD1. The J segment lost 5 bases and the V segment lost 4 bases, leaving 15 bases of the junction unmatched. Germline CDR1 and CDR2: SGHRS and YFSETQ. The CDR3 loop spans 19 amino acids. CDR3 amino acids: CASSAPPNDRGPDNSPLHF. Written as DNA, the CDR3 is TGCGCCAGCAGCGCACCCCCAAACGACAGGGGGCCGGATAATTCACCCCTCCACTTT.

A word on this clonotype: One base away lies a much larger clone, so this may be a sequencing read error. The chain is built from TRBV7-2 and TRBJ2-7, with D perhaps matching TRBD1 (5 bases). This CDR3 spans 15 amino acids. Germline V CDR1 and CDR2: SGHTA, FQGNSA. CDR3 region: CASKGKQFFSYKQYF. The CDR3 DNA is TGTGCCAGCAAGGGGAAACAATTTTTCTCCTACAAGCAGTACTTC.

CDR3 loop: CASSSVTRYDYGYTF. CDR3 coding DNA: TGTGCCAGCAGTTCGGTGACTCGGTATGACTATGGCTACACCTTC. The rearrangement joins TRBV28 to TRBJ1-2, with no clear D. In germline, CDR1 is MDHEN, CDR2 SYDVKM. Trimming left V 4 bases short and J 3 bases short, with 15 bases between. The CDR3 length is 15 residues.

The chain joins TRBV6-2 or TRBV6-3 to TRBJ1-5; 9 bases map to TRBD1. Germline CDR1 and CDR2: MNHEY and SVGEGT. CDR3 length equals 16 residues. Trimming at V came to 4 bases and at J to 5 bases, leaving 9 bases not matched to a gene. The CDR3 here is CASSSRGQGIHQPQHF. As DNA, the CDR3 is TGTGCCAGCAGTTCCCGAGGACAGGGGATCCATCAGCCCCAGCATTTT.

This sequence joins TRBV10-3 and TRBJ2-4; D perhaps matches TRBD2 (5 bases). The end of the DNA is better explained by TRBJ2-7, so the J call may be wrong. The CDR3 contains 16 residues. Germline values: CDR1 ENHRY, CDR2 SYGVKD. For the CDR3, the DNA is TGTGCCATCAGTGGACCCCGGACGGACTCCCTATTCGAGCAGTACTTC. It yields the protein CAISGPRTDSLFEQYF.

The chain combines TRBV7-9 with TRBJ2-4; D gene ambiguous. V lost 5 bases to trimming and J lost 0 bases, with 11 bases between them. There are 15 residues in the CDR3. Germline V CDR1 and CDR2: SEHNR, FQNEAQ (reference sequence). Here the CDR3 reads CASSPQLEAKNIQYF. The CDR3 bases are TGTGCCAGCAGCCCACAGTTGGAAGCCAAAAACATTCAGTACTTC.

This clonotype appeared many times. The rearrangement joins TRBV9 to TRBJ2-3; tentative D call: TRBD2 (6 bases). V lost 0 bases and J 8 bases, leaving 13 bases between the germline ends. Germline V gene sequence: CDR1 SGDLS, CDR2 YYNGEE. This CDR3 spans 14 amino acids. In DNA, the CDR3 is TGTGCCAGCAGCGTAGATTCGGTGCGGGGTACGCAGTATTTT. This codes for CASSVDSVRGTQYF. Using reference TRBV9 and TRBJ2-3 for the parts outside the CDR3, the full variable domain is DSGVTQTPKHLITATGQRVTLRCSPRSGDLSVYWYQQSLDQGLQFLIQYYNGEERAKGNILERFSAQQFPDLHSELNLSSLELGDSALYFCASSVDSVRGTQYFGPGTRLTVL.

The CDR3 reads CSARRDTFNEQFF. In nucleotides, the CDR3 is TGCAGTGCTCGACGGGACACCTTCAATGAGCAGTTCTTC. The chain is built from TRBV20-1 and TRBJ2-1; D perhaps matches TRBD1 (6 bases). Trimming removed 5 bases from V and 6 bases from J, with 14 bases in between. Germline loops: CDR1 DFQATT, CDR2 SNEGSKA (reference sequence). The CDR3 spans 13 residues.

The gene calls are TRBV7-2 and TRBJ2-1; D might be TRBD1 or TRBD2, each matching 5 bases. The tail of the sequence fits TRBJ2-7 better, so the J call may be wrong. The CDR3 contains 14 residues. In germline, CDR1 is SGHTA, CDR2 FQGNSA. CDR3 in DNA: TGTGCCAGCCAAGGGGACCTCTCCTACAATGAGCAGTACTTC. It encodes CASQGDLSYNEQYF.

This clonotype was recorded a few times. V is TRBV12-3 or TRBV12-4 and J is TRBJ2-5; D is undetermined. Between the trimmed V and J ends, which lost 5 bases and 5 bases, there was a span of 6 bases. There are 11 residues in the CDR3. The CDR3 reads CASSTVETQYF. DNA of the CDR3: TGTGCCAGCAGTACCGTTGAGACCCAGTACTTC.

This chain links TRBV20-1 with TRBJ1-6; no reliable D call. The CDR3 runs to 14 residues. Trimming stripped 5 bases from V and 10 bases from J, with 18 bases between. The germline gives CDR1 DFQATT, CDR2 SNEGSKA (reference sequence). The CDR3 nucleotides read TGCAGTGCTGGAGGTGGGGTCCGAGGCTCACCCCTCCACTTT. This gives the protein CSAGGGVRGSPLHF.

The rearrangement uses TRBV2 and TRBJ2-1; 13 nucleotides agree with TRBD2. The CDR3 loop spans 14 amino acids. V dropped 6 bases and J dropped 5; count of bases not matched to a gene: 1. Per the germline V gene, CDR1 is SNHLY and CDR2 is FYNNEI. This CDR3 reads CASRLAGGDNEQFF. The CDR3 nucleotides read TGTGCCAGCAGACTAGCGGGGGGGGACAATGAGCAGTTCTTC.

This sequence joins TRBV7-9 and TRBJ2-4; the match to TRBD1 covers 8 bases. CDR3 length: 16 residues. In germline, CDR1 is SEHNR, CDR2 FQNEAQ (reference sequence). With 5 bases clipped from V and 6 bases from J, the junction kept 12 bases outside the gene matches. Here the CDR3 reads CASSATQGAQGNIQYF. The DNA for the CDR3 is TGTGCCAGCAGCGCGACCCAGGGGGCGCAGGGAAACATTCAGTACTTC.

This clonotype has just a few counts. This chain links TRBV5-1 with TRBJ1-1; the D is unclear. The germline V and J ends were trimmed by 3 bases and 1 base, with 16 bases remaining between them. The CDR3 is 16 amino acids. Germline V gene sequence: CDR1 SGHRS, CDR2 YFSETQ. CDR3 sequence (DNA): TGCGCCAGCAGCTGGAATCCCAGGACGGGGAACACTGAAGCTTTCTTT. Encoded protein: CASSWNPRTGNTEAFF. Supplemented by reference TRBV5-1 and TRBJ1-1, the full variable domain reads KAGVTQTPRYLIKTRGQQVTLSCSPISGHRSVSWYQQTPGQGLQFLFEYFSETQRNKGNFPGRFSGRQFSNSRSEMNVSTLELGDSALYLCASSWNPRTGNTEAFFGQGTRLTVV.

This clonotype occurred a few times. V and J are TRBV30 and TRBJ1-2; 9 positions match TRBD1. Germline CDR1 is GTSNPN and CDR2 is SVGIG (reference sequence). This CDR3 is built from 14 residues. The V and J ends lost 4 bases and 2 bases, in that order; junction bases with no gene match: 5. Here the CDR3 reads CAWTLTGGNYGYTF. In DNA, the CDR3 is TGTGCCTGGACCCTGACAGGGGGGAACTATGGCTACACCTTC.

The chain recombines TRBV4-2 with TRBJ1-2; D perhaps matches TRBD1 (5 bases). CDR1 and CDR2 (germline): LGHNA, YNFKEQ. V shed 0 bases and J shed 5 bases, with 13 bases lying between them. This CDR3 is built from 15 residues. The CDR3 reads CASSQDRDGRYGYTF. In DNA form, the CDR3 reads TGTGCCAGCAGCCAAGATCGGGACGGCCGGTATGGCTACACCTTC.

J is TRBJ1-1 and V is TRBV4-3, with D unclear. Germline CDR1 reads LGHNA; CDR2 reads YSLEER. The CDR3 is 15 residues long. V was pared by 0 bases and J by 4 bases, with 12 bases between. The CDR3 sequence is CASSQDRWVGTEAFF. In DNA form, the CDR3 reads TGCGCCAGCAGCCAAGATCGGTGGGTGGGCACTGAAGCTTTCTTT.

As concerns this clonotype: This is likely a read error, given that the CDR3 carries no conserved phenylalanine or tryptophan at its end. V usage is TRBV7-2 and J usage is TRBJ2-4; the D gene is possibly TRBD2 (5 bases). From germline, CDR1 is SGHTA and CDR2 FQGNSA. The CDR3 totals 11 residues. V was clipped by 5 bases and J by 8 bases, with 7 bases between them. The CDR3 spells CASSPSHIQYV. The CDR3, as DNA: TGTGCCAGCAGCCCTAGCCACATTCAGTACGTC.

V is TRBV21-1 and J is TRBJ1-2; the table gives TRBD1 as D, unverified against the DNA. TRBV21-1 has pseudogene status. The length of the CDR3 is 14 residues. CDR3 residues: CASSKAAGSKGYTF. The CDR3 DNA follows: TGTGCCAGCAGCAAAGCGGCAGGGTCGAAAGGCTACACCTTC.

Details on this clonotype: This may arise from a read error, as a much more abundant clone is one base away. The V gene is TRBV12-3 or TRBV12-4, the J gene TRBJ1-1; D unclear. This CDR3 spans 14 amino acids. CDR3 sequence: CASSVASPNTEAFF. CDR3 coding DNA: TGTGCCAGCAGTGTAGCGTCCCCAAACACTGAAGCTTTCTTT.

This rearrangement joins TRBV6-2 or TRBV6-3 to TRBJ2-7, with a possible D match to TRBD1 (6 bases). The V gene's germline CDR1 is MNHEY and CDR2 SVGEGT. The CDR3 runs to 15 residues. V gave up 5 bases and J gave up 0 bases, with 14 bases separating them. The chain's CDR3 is CASSTNRARSYEQYF. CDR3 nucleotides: TGTGCCAGCAGTACGAACAGGGCCCGCTCCTACGAGCAGTACTTC.

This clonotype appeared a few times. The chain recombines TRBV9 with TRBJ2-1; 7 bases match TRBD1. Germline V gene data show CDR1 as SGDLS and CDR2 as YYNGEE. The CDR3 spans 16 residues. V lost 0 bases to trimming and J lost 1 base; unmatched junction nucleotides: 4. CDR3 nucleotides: TGTGCCAGCAGCGTAGCTGGGACAGTTTCCTACAATGAGCAGTTCTTC. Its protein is CASSVAGTVSYNEQFF.

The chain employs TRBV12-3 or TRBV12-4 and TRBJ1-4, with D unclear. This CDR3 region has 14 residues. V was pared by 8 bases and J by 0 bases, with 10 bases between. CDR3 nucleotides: TGTGCCAGCTCGACCTCAGCAACTAATGAAAAACTGTTTTTT. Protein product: CASSTSATNEKLFF.

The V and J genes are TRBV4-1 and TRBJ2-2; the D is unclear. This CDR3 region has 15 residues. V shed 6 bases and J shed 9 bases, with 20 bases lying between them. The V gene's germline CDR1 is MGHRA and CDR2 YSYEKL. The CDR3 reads CASRLQRRDPRELFF. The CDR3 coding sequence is TGCGCCAGCAGACTTCAGAGAAGGGATCCCAGGGAGCTGTTTTTT.

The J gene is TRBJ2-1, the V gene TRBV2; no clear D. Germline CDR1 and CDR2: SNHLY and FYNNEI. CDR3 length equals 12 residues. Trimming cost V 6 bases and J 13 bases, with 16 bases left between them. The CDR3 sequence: CASRNLIETQFF. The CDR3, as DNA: TGTGCCAGCAGGAATCTTATAGAGACCCAGTTCTTC.

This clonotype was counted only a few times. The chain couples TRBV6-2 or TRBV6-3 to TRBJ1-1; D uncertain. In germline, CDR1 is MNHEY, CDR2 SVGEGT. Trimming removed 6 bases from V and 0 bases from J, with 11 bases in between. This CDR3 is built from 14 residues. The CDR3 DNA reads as TGTGCCAGCAGACCGGACGGTATGAACACTGAAGCTTTCTTT. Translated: CASRPDGMNTEAFF.

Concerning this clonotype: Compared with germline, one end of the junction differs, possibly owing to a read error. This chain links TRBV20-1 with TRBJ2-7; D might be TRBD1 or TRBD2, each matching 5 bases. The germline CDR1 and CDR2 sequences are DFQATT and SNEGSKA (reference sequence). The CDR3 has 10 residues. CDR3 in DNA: TGCAGTGCTAGAAGGGACGAGCTGTACTTC. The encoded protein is CSARRDELYF.

The CDR3 sequence: CASSFGLHNEQFF. The DNA of the CDR3 is TGTGCCAGCAGCTTCGGACTACACAATGAGCAGTTCTTC. The gene calls are TRBV6-5 and TRBJ2-1; maybe TRBD2 (6 bases). V lost 6 bases to trimming and J lost 5 bases, with 11 bases between them. The V gene's germline CDR1 is MNHEY and CDR2 SVGAGI. This CDR3 is 13 amino acids long.